A selection of T cell receptor beta chains follows, all from one sample in a study of OX40 agonist ivuxolimab in advanced cancers. Sequenced by immunoSEQ multiplex PCR; TCRdb stores in-frame clones only, minus some. The data show around 35,000 clones, approximately 80% seen once. The specimen comprised CD4+ or CD8+ T cells sorted from blood, sampled in a trial of the OX40 agonist ivuxolimab. These receptors all come from an adult with an advanced solid tumor such as melanoma, head and neck, liver or kidney cancer. CDR3s include the opening cysteine and the closing phenylalanine or tryptophan. The D gene is left open where the match is weak. Clone size is shown for a subset of rows, as once, few, many or a class of expanded clone.

V	D	size	J	CDR3	DNA
TRBV7-9	-	-	TRBJ2-5	CASSLSMIRRQGQETQYF	TGTGCCAGCAGCTTGAGTATGATTAGGAGGCAGGGGCAAGAGACCCAGTACTTC
TRBV7-2	TRBD1	medium-sized	TRBJ2-7	CASSRQGYVGEQYF	TGTGCCAGCAGCCGACAGGGGTACGTAGGCGAGCAGTACTTC
TRBV7-8	-	-	TRBJ1-2	CASSVQGWGGGYTF	TGTGCCAGCAGCGTACAGGGATGGGGCGGTGGCTACACCTTC
TRBV28	-	-	TRBJ1-5	CASSLFAGTGNQPQHF	TGTGCCAGCAGTTTATTTGCAGGGACGGGCAATCAGCCCCAGCATTTT
TRBV7-2	TRBD1	-	TRBJ2-5	CASSSLRDRGFETQYF	TGTGCCAGCAGCTCGTTACGGGACAGGGGTTTTGAGACCCAGTACTTC
TRBV7-8	-	-	TRBJ2-3	CASSLSLGDTQYF	TGTGCCAGCAGCTTATCACTGGGAGATACGCAGTATTTT
TRBV7-3	-	once	TRBJ2-1	CASSPNFGGEQFF	TGTGCCAGCAGCCCAAACTTCGGGGGTGAGCAGTTCTTC
TRBV7-2	-	once	TRBJ2-1	CASSVRDWQFF	TGTGCCAGCAGCGTCCGGGACTGGCAGTTCTTC
TRBV15	TRBD1	few	TRBJ2-7	CATSRVGGGQDRRREQYF	TGTGCCACCAGCAGAGTAGGAGGAGGACAGGACCGAAGAAGGGAGCAGTACTTC
TRBV5-6	TRBD1	-	TRBJ2-7	CASSHPDREDEQYF	TGTGCCAGCAGCCACCCGGACAGGGAGGACGAGCAGTACTTC
TRBV9	-	once	TRBJ1-1	CASSLQGTTEAFF	TGTGCCAGCAGCCTACAGGGTACCACTGAAGCTTTCTTT
TRBV6-6	-	few	TRBJ1-1	CASGSLMNTEAFF	TGTGCCAGCGGGAGTCTAATGAACACTGAAGCTTTCTTT
TRBV5-1	-	-	TRBJ1-4	CASSSMGSGNNEKLFF	TGCGCCAGCAGCTCGATGGGGTCAGGAAATAATGAAAAACTGTTTTTT
TRBV6-5	-	-	TRBJ2-5	CASSSGLETQYF	TGTGCCAGCAGCTCCGGGTTGGAGACCCAGTACTTC
TRBV6-1	-	-	TRBJ2-7	CASSDQLDASYEQYF	TGTGCCAGCAGTGATCAACTGGACGCAAGCTACGAGCAGTACTTC
TRBV29-1	-	-	TRBJ2-1	CSVEILQGSYNEQFF	TGCAGCGTTGAAATACTACAGGGCTCGTACAATGAGCAGTTCTTC
TRBV7-6	-	-	TRBJ2-3	CASSFQQGDRDTQYF	TGTGCCAGCAGCTTCCAACAGGGTGATAGAGATACGCAGTATTTT
TRBV4-1	-	-	TRBJ1-5	CASSRSLGGNSNQPQHF	TGCGCCAGCAGCCGATCTCTGGGGGGAAATAGCAATCAGCCCCAGCATTTT
TRBV6-5	-	-	TRBJ1-6	CASMAGVNSPLHF	TGTGCCAGCATGGCAGGGGTTAATTCACCCCTCCACTTT
TRBV23-1	-	-	TRBJ1-4	CASIRDGGNSTNEKLFF	TGCGCCAGCATCCGGGACGGTGGAAATTCAACTAATGAAAAACTGTTTTTT
TRBV9	-	-	TRBJ2-6	CASSVDVGANVLTF	TGTGCCAGCAGCGTAGATGTAGGGGCCAACGTCCTGACTTTC
TRBV4-1	TRBD2	-	TRBJ2-2	CASSLTPGLVTGELFF	TGCGCCAGCAGCCTAACACCGGGACTAGTTACCGGGGAGCTGTTTTTT
TRBV19	-	-	TRBJ2-2	CASSIRSGFANTGELFF	TGTGCCAGTAGTATAAGGTCAGGCTTCGCGAACACCGGGGAGCTGTTTTTT
TRBV19	-	-	TRBJ1-1	CASSLNTEAFF	TGTGCCAGTAGTTTAAACACTGAAGCTTTCTTT
TRBV18	TRBD2	-	TRBJ2-5	CASSPTGGQETQYF	TGTGCCAGCTCACCTACGGGAGGGCAAGAGACCCAGTACTTC
TRBV7-9	-	-	TRBJ1-4	CASSVGSFRVGDEKLFF	TGTGCCAGCAGCGTTGGGTCCTTCAGGGTAGGGGATGAAAAACTGTTTTTT
TRBV4-2	-	-	TRBJ1-1	CASSQEGGWTEAFF	TGTGCCAGCAGCCAAGAAGGGGGATGGACTGAAGCTTTCTTT
TRBV5-4	-	-	TRBJ2-7	CASSSYREGEQYF	TGTGCCAGCAGCAGCTACAGGGAGGGCGAGCAGTACTTC
TRBV5-6	TRBD2	-	TRBJ2-3	CASSFRGTSMDTQYF	TGTGCCAGCAGCTTTCGAGGGACTAGCATGGATACGCAGTATTTT
TRBV19	TRBD2	-	TRBJ2-3	CASRQAGVSTDTQYF	TGTGCCAGTAGGCAAGCGGGGGTTAGCACAGATACGCAGTATTTT
TRBV28	TRBD2	-	TRBJ2-1	CASAPPGLAAGREQFF	TGTGCCAGCGCCCCGCCGGGACTAGCGGCCGGTAGAGAGCAGTTCTTC
TRBV18	TRBD1	-	TRBJ1-6	CASSATGGVGNSPLHF	TGTGCCAGCTCAGCCACAGGGGGCGTCGGAAATTCACCCCTCCACTTT
TRBV19	TRBD1	-	TRBJ1-5	CASSKMTGVGDQPQHF	TGTGCCAGTAGTAAAATGACAGGGGTGGGGGATCAGCCCCAGCATTTT
TRBV15	TRBD1	few	TRBJ1-2	CATSRDSKNGYTF	TGTGCCACCAGTCGGGACAGCAAGAATGGCTACACCTTC
TRBV7-9	TRBD1	-	TRBJ2-1	CASSRGQWQRNEQFF	TGTGCCAGCAGCCGGGGACAGTGGCAAAGGAATGAGCAGTTCTTC
TRBV6-6	-	-	TRBJ2-5	CASTQWETQYF	TGTGCCAGCACCCAGTGGGAGACCCAGTACTTC
TRBV18	-	-	TRBJ1-4	CASSPPGDEKLFF	TGTGCCAGCTCACCACCGGGGGATGAAAAACTGTTTTTT
TRBV28	-	few	TRBJ1-2	CASSFPPRVGGFSRYGYTF	TGTGCCAGCAGTTTCCCTCCCAGGGTGGGAGGTTTCAGCCGTTATGGCTACACCTTC
TRBV4-1	TRBD1	-	TRBJ1-4	CASEGTARNPTNEKLFF	TGCGCCAGCGAAGGGACAGCGAGGAATCCAACTAATGAAAAACTGTTTTTT
TRBV2	-	-	TRBJ2-7	CASILNYEQYF	TGTGCCAGCATTTTGAACTACGAGCAGTACTTC
TRBV4-3	-	once	TRBJ2-7	CASSQGVRGWYEQYF	TGCGCCAGCAGCCAAGGGGTAAGAGGGTGGTACGAGCAGTACTTC
TRBV9	TRBD1	-	TRBJ1-1	CASSPRTGNFPEAFF	TGTGCCAGCAGCCCCCGGACAGGGAATTTTCCTGAAGCTTTCTTT
TRBV7-2	TRBD2	-	TRBJ2-1	CASSIAGVYNEQFF	TGTGCCAGCAGCATAGCGGGAGTGTATAATGAGCAGTTCTTC
TRBV6-5	TRBD1	-	TRBJ1-6	CASSYQRTGVNSPLHF	TGTGCCAGCAGTTACCAACGGACAGGGGTTAATTCACCCCTCCACTTT
TRBV15	TRBD1	few	TRBJ2-1	CATTEGARSHNEQFF	TGTGCCACCACCGAGGGGGCGCGCAGTCACAATGAGCAGTTCTTC
TRBV21-1	-	once	TRBJ1-1	CASRPQGKNTEAFF	TGTGCCAGCAGACCGCAGGGAAAAAACACTGAAGCTTTCTTT
TRBV15	-	-	TRBJ2-2	CATSSRAGTGELFF	TGTGCCACCAGCAGTCGCGCAGGGACCGGGGAGCTGTTTTTT
TRBV18	-	-	TRBJ1-2	CASSPTLDYGYTF	TGTGCCAGCTCACCAACTCTGGACTATGGCTACACCTTC
TRBV6-1	TRBD1	-	TRBJ1-2	CASNLDRVYGYTF	TGTGCCAGCAATCTGGACAGGGTCTATGGCTACACCTTC
TRBV6-6	-	-	TRBJ2-1	CASSRVDEQFF	TGTGCCAGCAGCCGGGTCGATGAGCAGTTCTTC
TRBV18	-	-	TRBJ1-2	CASSTEGTSYGYTF	TGTGCCAGCTCAACCGAAGGGACTAGCTATGGCTACACCTTC
TRBV21-1	-	-	TRBJ2-4	CASSKREGTRYNKNIQYF	TGTGCCAGCAGCAAAAGGGAGGGGACCAGGTATAACAAAAACATTCAGTACTTC
TRBV5-1	TRBD2	-	TRBJ2-1	CASHRTSGNNEQFF	TGCGCCAGCCATCGCACTAGCGGGAACAATGAGCAGTTCTTC
TRBV6-5	TRBD1	-	TRBJ2-5	CATRDSITQETQYF	TGTGCCACCCGGGACAGCATAACTCAAGAGACCCAGTACTTC
TRBV6-1	-	-	TRBJ2-7	CASSEAEAAYEQYF	TGTGCCAGCAGTGAAGCTGAGGCGGCCTACGAGCAGTACTTC
TRBV2	TRBD1	-	TRBJ1-1	CASQGPLKREAFF	TGTGCCTCACAGGGGCCTCTGAAACGGGAAGCTTTCTTT
TRBV7-2	-	-	TRBJ1-2	CASSSTDGNYGYTF	TGTGCCAGCAGCTCCACCGACGGAAACTATGGCTACACCTTC